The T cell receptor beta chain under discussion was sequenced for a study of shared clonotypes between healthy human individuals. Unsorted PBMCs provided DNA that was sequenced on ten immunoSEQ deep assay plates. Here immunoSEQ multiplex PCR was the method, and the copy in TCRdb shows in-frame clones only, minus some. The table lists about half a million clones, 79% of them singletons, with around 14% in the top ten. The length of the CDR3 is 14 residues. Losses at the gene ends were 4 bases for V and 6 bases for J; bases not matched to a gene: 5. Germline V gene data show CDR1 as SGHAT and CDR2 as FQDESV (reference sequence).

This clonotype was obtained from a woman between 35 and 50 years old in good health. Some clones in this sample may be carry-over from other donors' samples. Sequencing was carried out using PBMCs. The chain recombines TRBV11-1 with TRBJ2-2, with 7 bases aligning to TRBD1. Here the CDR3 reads CASSWDRGSGELFF. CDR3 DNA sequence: TGTGCCAGCAGCTGGGACAGAGGGTCCGGGGAGCTGTTTTTT. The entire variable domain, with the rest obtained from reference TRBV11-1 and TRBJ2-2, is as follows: EAEVAQSPRYKITEKSQAVAFWCDPISGHATLYWYRQILGQGPELLVQFQDESVVDDSQLPKDRFSAERLKGVDSTLKIQPAELGDSAMYLCASSWDRGSGELFFGEGSRLTVL.